This T cell receptor (beta chain) was captured in a study of blood T cell repertoires in COVID-19. Per the original methods: Scientists estimated how many nucleated cells there were by amplifying reference gene primers. Generated by immunoSEQ multiplex PCR, the TCRdb table keeps only in-frame clones and is missing some. The DNA was the basis for D and trimming; V, J and clone size are from that table. The sample shows 300,000 to 400,000 clones, approximately 88% of them seen only once. Germline V CDR1 and CDR2: ENHRY, SYGVKD. This CDR3 is built from 16 residues. The V segment lost 4 bases and the J segment 2 bases; nucleotides outside the gene matches: 6. Everyone who took part was roughly 18 to 89 years old, and they came from 24 US areas. Clinical history reported by participants formed the basis on which cohorts were assigned.

The material sequenced was PBMCs or T cells enriched from blood (not recorded which). This chain connects TRBV10-3 to TRBJ2-3; 10 nucleotides line up with TRBD1. The receptor was isolated from a woman aged 25-40 years with acute COVID-19. The CDR3 reads CAISARTGGSTDTQYF. The CDR3 region has the DNA TGTGCCATCAGTGCCCGGACAGGGGGTTCCACAGATACGCAGTATTTT.